The source of this T cell receptor beta chain is a study of CD8+ T cells in alopecia areata. RNA was extracted and reverse transcribed into cDNA as the sequencing template. Produced via immunoSEQ multiplex PCR; TCRdb's table is partial and in-frame only. The repertoire includes under 150,000 clones, 50% to 55% of them detected once, and roughly 0.45% sits in the top ten. The treatment here: oral pan-JAK inhibitor, 5-10 mg twice daily. From alopecia areata patients, lesional scalp punch biopsies and peripheral blood were collected. Study-wide findings and caveats: It was lesional scalp, especially alopecia totalis/universalis, that showed higher clonality than normal scalp.

Germline CDR1 and CDR2: SGHTS and YDEGEE. The CDR3 covers 15 residues. V was pared by 4 bases and J by 3 bases, with 17 bases between. This clone was seen only a few times. Its antigen is undetermined. The receptor was derived from a human donor with alopecia areata. V gene TRBV5-8 combines with J gene TRBJ2-7, with D perhaps TRBD2 (5 bases). The source was CD4+ T cells sorted from blood, collected at week 4, from a patient treated with tofacitinib. The CDR3 is CASSAILGIVYEQYF. DNA for the CDR3: TGTGCCAGCAGCGCCATACTAGGGATTGTCTACGAGCAGTACTTC.